A single T cell receptor (beta chain) is shown here with its context. This sample is drawn from a study of T-cell memory formation after mild COVID-19. MiXCR, applied by TCRdb to the 5' RACE reads, yields one record per CDR3 protein. The table records some 300,000 distinct CDR3 sequences, roughly a fifth of them present only once. V lost 1 base, J lost 1 base, and 8 bases lay in between. Germline CDR1 and CDR2: SEHNR and FQNEAQ (reference sequence). The CDR3 runs to 14 residues. The V and J genes are TRBV7-9 and TRBJ2-7; tentative D call: TRBD1 (6 bases). The sample was PBMCs or a T cell subset sorted from them (not recorded which). This sequence originates from a man between 18 and 35 years old who had mild COVID-19 (a few samples of this study predate the infection). Cell type and time point are not known. The CDR3 loop reads CASSLEGESYEQYF. The CDR3 DNA is TGTGCCAGCAGCTTAGAGGGGGAGTCCTACGAGCAGTACTTC.